Given below is one T cell receptor beta chain in context. This clone was seen a handful of times. Its cognate antigen has yet to be identified. The sample holds no much larger clone one base away, and base qualities are not on file. In the prospective study, participants were roughly 18 to 95 years old, resided in 25 or so geographic areas of the United States, and were enrolled through a virtual design. In the prospective study, participants were assigned to cohorts based on the clinical history participants reported in a screening survey and a study questionnaire. Recovered participants in ImmuneRACE Cohort 3 were defined by two consecutive negative NP/OP PCR tests, clearance by a healthcare professional, or resolution of symptoms. In the prospective study, mobile phlebotomists collected whole blood, serum and a nasopharyngeal or oropharyngeal swab from each participant. Participants in the prospective study had the option to provide additional blood draws and questionnaires over an approximately 2-month period. Before DNA extraction, prospective study blood samples were shipped either frozen or at room temperature.

This entry is derived from a study of blood T cell repertoires in COVID-19 (TCRdb year 2020). Study-wide context: Samples from collaborators originated in the United States, Italy and Spain and spanned both the acute and convalescent phases of COVID-19. The material from the prospective study consisted of cDNA or gDNA derived from T cells, B-cell-depleted T cells, or PBMCs. The samples were drawn from two sources: the first 160 participants of the ongoing ImmuneRACE study, and 950 to 1,500 subjects contributed by 6 global collaborators. A freely available public database, intended as a resource for researchers studying the immune response to SARS-CoV-2, is where the repertoires were released. Deeply sampled blood TCRbeta repertoires from subjects exposed to, actively infected with, or recovered from COVID-19 were included in the dataset. Sample metadata almost always included a de-identified subject ID, COVID-19 status, age in years and sex. HLA class I and class II types, where available, came from metadata supplied by the sample provider rather than from assay-based typing.

TCRbeta CDR3 regions were amplified from genomic DNA by means of the immunoSEQ Assay, a bias-controlled multiplex PCR. As for the authors' bioinformatics: Within the assay, amplification of reference gene primers was used to estimate how many nucleated cells each sample contained. Sequence reads were collapsed and filtered to measure the absolute abundance of every unique TCRbeta CDR3 rearrangement. For each sample, productive Simpson clonality was calculated as the square root of Simpson's diversity index over productive rearrangements. TCRdb took this table from immuneACCESS and kept in-frame rearrangements with V and J called. Such tables lack part of the clones; where checked against another copy, unresolved V genes explain under half of the gap, and the rest is unexplained. Clone size and V and J calls were adopted from that table, with D and trimming inferred from the DNA. In all, the sample holds 300,000 or so clones, and about nine tenths of those were seen once. The top ten hold approximately 2.5% of the sample.

The study at large found these results: How much clinical and demographic metadata was included differed by source and by participant, and the metadata was provided uncurated.

The CDR3, cysteine through phenylalanine, is 14 amino acids long. Solely the CDR3 DNA is kept, with 42 bases framed from the first base. Taken from the germline V gene (reference sequence), the CDR1 and CDR2 loops are LNHNV and YYDKDF. The trim is 3 bases for V and 0 bases for J, with a gap of 6 bases between the germline ends. The rearranged segments are TRBV15 and TRBJ1-3; matching of 6 bases hints at TRBD1 as the D gene. Material for sequencing was PBMCs or T cells enriched from blood (not recorded which). This TCR derives from a man between 60 and 75 years old who had recovered from COVID-19. The DNA is TGTGCCACCAGCAGGGACAGCTCTGGAAACACCATATATTTT. The resulting protein is CATSRDSSGNTIYF. Beyond the CDR3, the reference TRBV15 and TRBJ1-3 genes provide the residues; the full variable domain reads: DAMVIQNPRYQVTQFGKPVTLSCSQTLNHNVMYWYQQKSSQAPKLLFHYYDKDFNNEADTPDNFQSRRPNTSFCFLDIRSPGLGDTAMYLCATSRDSSGNTIYFGEGSWLTVV.